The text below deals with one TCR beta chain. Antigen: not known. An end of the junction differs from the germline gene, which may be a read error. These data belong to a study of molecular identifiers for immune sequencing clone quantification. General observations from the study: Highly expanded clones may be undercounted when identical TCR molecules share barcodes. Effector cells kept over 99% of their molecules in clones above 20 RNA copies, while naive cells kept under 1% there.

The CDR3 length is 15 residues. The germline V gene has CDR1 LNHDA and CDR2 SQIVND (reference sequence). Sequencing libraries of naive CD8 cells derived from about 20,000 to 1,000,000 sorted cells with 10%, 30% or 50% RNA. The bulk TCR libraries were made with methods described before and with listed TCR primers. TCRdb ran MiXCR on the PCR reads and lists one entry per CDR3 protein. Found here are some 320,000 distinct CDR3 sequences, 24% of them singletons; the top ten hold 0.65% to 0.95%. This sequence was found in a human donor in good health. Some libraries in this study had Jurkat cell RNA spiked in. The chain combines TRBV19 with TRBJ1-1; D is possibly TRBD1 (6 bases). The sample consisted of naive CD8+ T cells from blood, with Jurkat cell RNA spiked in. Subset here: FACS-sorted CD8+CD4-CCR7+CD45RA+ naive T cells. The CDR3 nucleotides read TGTGCCGTAAAAGCGGGGGGGGCAATGAACACTGAAACTTTCTTT. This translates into CAVKAGGAMNTETFF.